The 25 T cell receptor beta chains listed next were all sequenced from one sample in a study of T cell changes during pregnancy in multiple sclerosis. TCRdb's table, derived via immunoSEQ multiplex PCR, lists solely in-frame clones and lacks some. The sample records about 87,000 clones, just over 90% being singletons. The sequencing here drew on peripheral blood, taken in the third trimester of pregnancy. Source of these receptors: a female donor in good health, enrolled as a control in a pregnancy study.

The chain has TRBV28 and TRBJ2-7; D remains unclear. V gave up 6 bases and J gave up 0 bases, with 15 bases separating them. The CDR3 loop spans 15 amino acids. From germline, CDR1 is MDHEN and CDR2 SYDVKM. CDR3 in amino acids: CASRLDRMNSYEQYF. CDR3 nucleotide sequence: TGTGCCAGCAGACTCGATCGAATGAACTCCTACGAGCAGTACTTC.

This sequence joins TRBV18 and TRBJ2-1, with D possibly being TRBD2 (6 bases). This CDR3 has 14 amino acids. The germline V and J ends were trimmed by 3 bases and 7 bases, with 13 bases remaining between them. Germline CDR1 and CDR2: KGHSH and LQKENI. The DNA of the CDR3 is TGTGCCAGCTCACCCCCGGGACTCCAGAATGAGCAGTTCTTC. It encodes CASSPPGLQNEQFF.

The rearrangement joins TRBV28 to TRBJ1-6; 12 nucleotides agree with TRBD1. Germline V gene sequence: CDR1 MDHEN, CDR2 SYDVKM. The junction had 7 bases not matched to a gene; V was cut back by 5 bases and J by 14 bases. The length of the CDR3 is 14 residues. The CDR3 nucleotides read TGTGCCAGCAGTCTGGGACAGGGGGCTAGGGCCCTCCACTTT. Translated, it gives CASSLGQGARALHF. The full variable domain, rest sourced from reference TRBV28 and TRBJ1-6, is DVKVTQSSRYLVKRTGEKVFLECVQDMDHENMFWYRQDPGLGLRLIYFSYDVKMKEKGDIPEGYSVSREKKERFSLILESASTNQTSMYLCASSLGQGARALHFGNGTRLTVT.

The chain is built from TRBV9 and TRBJ2-1; 11 nucleotides match TRBD2. Unmatched junction bases numbered 4, after V lost 5 bases and J lost 3 bases. CDR3 length: 15 residues. The germline gives CDR1 SGDLS, CDR2 YYNGEE. CDR3 sequence: CASRGTSGSYNEQFF. CDR3 nucleotides: TGTGCCAGCAGAGGGACTAGCGGAAGCTACAATGAGCAGTTCTTC.

The chain has TRBV5-1 and TRBJ2-3; possible D gene TRBD1, 6 bases. Germline V lookup: CDR1 SGHRS, CDR2 YFSETQ. V was pared by 4 bases and J by 2 bases, with 14 bases between. The CDR3 has 15 amino acids. The CDR3 reads CASSRGQIPTDTQYF. CDR3 DNA sequence: TGCGCCAGCAGCCGAGGACAGATCCCCACAGATACGCAGTATTTT. The variable domain in full, with the rest retrieved from reference TRBV5-1 and TRBJ2-3, is KAGVTQTPRYLIKTRGQQVTLSCSPISGHRSVSWYQQTPGQGLQFLFEYFSETQRNKGNFPGRFSGRQFSNSRSEMNVSTLELGDSALYLCASSRGQIPTDTQYFGPGTRLTVL.

V is TRBV7-9 and J is TRBJ2-6; 7 bases line up with TRBD1. Germline V gives CDR1 SEHNR, CDR2 FQNEAQ (reference sequence). The CDR3 has 16 residues. Unmatched junction bases numbered 5, after V lost 4 bases and J lost 2 bases. The CDR3 region is CASSSRGWAGANVLTF. DNA for the CDR3: TGTGCCAGCAGCTCCAGGGGGTGGGCTGGGGCCAACGTCCTGACTTTC.

The rearrangement links TRBV27 to TRBJ1-5; 7 bases map to TRBD1. The J segment lost 0 bases and the V segment lost 6 bases, leaving 5 bases of the junction unmatched. The CDR3 consists of 15 residues. CDR1 is MNHEY and CDR2 is SMNVEV in the germline V gene (reference sequence). CDR3 in DNA: TGTGCCAGCAGGATTAGGACAGGTAGCAATCAGCCCCAGCATTTT. Translating gives CASRIRTGSNQPQHF.

This sequence joins TRBV28 and TRBJ2-7; 7 nucleotides match TRBD1. Per the germline V gene, CDR1 is MDHEN and CDR2 is SYDVKM. CDR3 length: 14 residues. J gave up 4 bases and V 5 bases, and 8 bases lay outside the gene matches. CDR3 coding DNA: TGTGCCAGCAGTGGGACAGTTGAGCTTTACGAGCAGTACTTC. It yields the protein CASSGTVELYEQYF.

The rearrangement links TRBV6-5 to TRBJ2-7, with 8 bases that match TRBD1. The germline CDR1 and CDR2 sequences are MNHEY and SVGAGI. CDR3 length: 13 residues. With 6 bases clipped from V and 3 bases from J, the junction kept 4 bases outside the gene matches. The chain's CDR3 is CASRYRGSYEQYF. CDR3 bases: TGTGCCAGCAGGTACAGGGGGAGCTACGAGCAGTACTTC.

V usage is TRBV15 and J usage is TRBJ2-2; 11 nucleotides align to TRBD1. V trimming: 9 bases; J trimming: 7 bases; junction bases outside the gene matches: 10. Per the germline V gene, CDR1 is LNHNV and CDR2 is YYDKDF (reference sequence). This CDR3 is 15 amino acids long. Here the CDR3 DNA reads TGTGCCACAGGGTTTGGACAGGGGGCGATCGGGGAGCTGTTTTTT. It codes for CATGFGQGAIGELFF.

The J gene is TRBJ1-5, the V gene TRBV28; 7 bases agree with TRBD1. The V and J ends lost 5 bases and 5 bases, in that order; junction bases with no gene match: 12. The CDR3 consists of 16 residues. Germline V lookup: CDR1 MDHEN, CDR2 SYDVKM. DNA for the CDR3: TGTGCCAGCAGTCCCGACTGGACAGGTGTACATCAGCCCCAGCATTTT. This codes for CASSPDWTGVHQPQHF.

The genes are TRBV6-5 and TRBJ2-1; D possibly corresponds to TRBD2 (5 bases). V shed 6 bases and J shed 6 bases, with 18 bases lying between them. CDR1 is MNHEY, CDR2 SVGAGI, per germline. This CDR3 is 15 amino acids long. In DNA, the CDR3 is TGTGCCAGCAGCGCGCGCAGTGGGAGAGGCAATGAGCAGTTCTTC. Translated, it gives CASSARSGRGNEQFF.

The chain combines TRBV9 with TRBJ1-5, with TRBD1 identical over 7 bases. The CDR3 has 15 residues. Per germline, CDR1 SGDLS and CDR2 YYNGEE. The V segment lost 0 bases and the J segment 0 bases; nucleotides outside the gene matches: 0. CDR3 sequence (DNA): TGTGCCAGCAGCGTAGGGACAGGTAGCAATCAGCCCCAGCATTTT. Protein product: CASSVGTGSNQPQHF.

V usage is TRBV5-4 and J usage is TRBJ2-1, with TRBD2 as a possible D gene (6 bases). Trimming removed 4 bases at V and 9 bases at J, with 17 bases between. This CDR3 has 14 amino acids. From germline, CDR1 is SGHNT and CDR2 YYREEE (reference sequence). The CDR3 region is CASSNRDFDSEQFF. CDR3 DNA sequence: TGTGCCAGCAGCAACCGGGACTTCGACAGTGAGCAGTTCTTC.

This clone was recorded only once. V usage is TRBV20-1 and J usage is TRBJ2-5, with a weak D call TRBD2 (5 bases). The V end lost 3 bases, the J end lost 3 bases, and 5 bases lay between the germline ends. Germline CDR1 is DFQATT and CDR2 is SNEGSKA (reference sequence). The CDR3 sequence is 11 residues long. The CDR3 sequence: CSASGEETQYF. Written as DNA, the CDR3 is TGCAGTGCTAGCGGGGAAGAGACCCAGTACTTC.

This clone was recorded only once. The chain has TRBV7-2 and TRBJ2-1; 10 nucleotides align to TRBD2. This CDR3 region has 17 residues. Germline-derived CDR1 and CDR2 are SGHTA and FQGNSA. V was clipped by 1 base and J by 6 bases; unmatched bases: 9. The CDR3 here is CASSLVGLAGAGNEQFF. CDR3 sequence (DNA): TGTGCCAGCAGCTTAGTGGGGCTAGCGGGAGCTGGCAATGAGCAGTTCTTC.

The rearrangement links TRBV18 to TRBJ2-1; TRBD1 agrees at 12 bases. The germline CDR1 and CDR2 sequences are KGHSH and LQKENI. This CDR3 spans 15 amino acids. The J segment lost 8 bases and the V segment lost 4 bases, leaving 6 bases of the junction unmatched. This chain's CDR3 is CASSRGQGATDEQFF. CDR3 nucleotide sequence: TGTGCCAGCTCACGGGGACAGGGGGCAACGGATGAGCAGTTCTTC. The complete variable domain, with remaining parts taken from reference TRBV18 and TRBJ2-1, reads NAGVMQNPRHLVRRRGQEARLRCSPMKGHSHVYWYRQLPEEGLKFMVYLQKENIIDESGMPKERFSAEFPKEGPSILRIQQVVRGDSAAYFCASSRGQGATDEQFFGPGTRLTVL.

About this clone itself: One end of the junction does not line up with germline, which may come from a read error. This rearrangement joins TRBV7-2 to TRBJ2-3; 10 bases match TRBD2. Germline CDR1 and CDR2: SGHTA and FQGNSA. The CDR3 is made up of 14 amino acids. CDR3 bases: TGTGCCAGCAGCCTAGCGGGAGAACTTGGTACGCAGTATTTT. Protein sequence: CASSLAGELGTQYF.

The V call is TRBV28, the J call TRBJ2-5; D is possibly TRBD2 (6 bases). V dropped 5 bases and J dropped 5 bases, with 18 bases sitting between them. This CDR3 has 15 residues. In germline, CDR1 is MDHEN, CDR2 SYDVKM. This CDR3 reads CASSPGLARRETQYF. The CDR3 bases are TGTGCCAGCAGTCCGGGACTCGCACGTCGGGAGACCCAGTACTTC.

This clone occurred a few times. The rearrangement links TRBV28 to TRBJ2-2; 11 bases are shared with TRBD1. This CDR3 region has 14 residues. J gave up 5 bases and V 8 bases, and 4 bases lay outside the gene matches. The germline V gene has CDR1 MDHEN and CDR2 SYDVKM. The CDR3, as DNA: TGTGCCAGCCTCCGGGACAGGGGGACCGGGGAGCTGTTTTTT. It specifies CASLRDRGTGELFF.

The chain recombines TRBV7-2 with TRBJ1-4; 7 nucleotides line up with TRBD1. This CDR3 comprises 15 residues. Trimming cost V 2 bases and J 7 bases; bases outside gene matches: 7. Germline values: CDR1 SGHTA, CDR2 FQGNSA. The CDR3, as DNA: TGTGCCAGCAGCTTAAGGGGGCGCGAGAGTGAAAAACTGTTTTTT. Translated: CASSLRGRESEKLFF.

This clone turned up a few times. The rearrangement links TRBV16 to TRBJ1-1; TRBD1 aligns across 7 bases. The V gene's germline CDR1 is KGHSY and CDR2 FQNENV. The CDR3 has 16 residues. Trimming at V came to 1 base and at J to 2 bases, leaving 7 bases not matched to a gene. The CDR3: CASSQYAGTENTEAFF. The CDR3 bases are TGTGCCAGCAGCCAATATGCCGGGACAGAAAACACTGAAGCTTTCTTT.

The chain has TRBV7-7 and TRBJ1-1, with 9 positions matching TRBD1. This CDR3 has 14 residues. Looked up from germline, CDR1 is SSHAT and CDR2 is FNYEAQ (reference sequence). Germline trimming cut 5 bases from V and 7 bases from J; bases unmatched to any gene: 8. In DNA, the CDR3 is TGTGCCAGCAGCAATCGACAGGGGGGAATTGAAGCTTTCTTT. Protein: CASSNRQGGIEAFF.

The chain uses TRBV28 and TRBJ1-2; 9 nucleotides line up with TRBD1. This CDR3 spans 13 amino acids. The J segment lost 8 bases and the V segment lost 6 bases, leaving 7 bases of the junction unmatched. Germline lookup yields CDR1 MDHEN and CDR2 SYDVKM. CDR3 region: CASSLTGGRGYTF. The CDR3 DNA is TGTGCCAGCAGCCTAACAGGGGGCAGGGGCTACACCTTC.

CDR3 DNA sequence: TGTGCCAGCAGGGTTGAGGGGGCAAACACCGGGGAGCTGTTTTTT. It translates to CASRVEGANTGELFF. The rearrangement links TRBV6-1 to TRBJ2-2, with 7 bases fitting TRBD1. The CDR3 is 15 residues long. Germline values: CDR1 MNHNS, CDR2 SASEGT. V shed 6 bases and J 2 bases; nucleotides not matched to a gene: 6.